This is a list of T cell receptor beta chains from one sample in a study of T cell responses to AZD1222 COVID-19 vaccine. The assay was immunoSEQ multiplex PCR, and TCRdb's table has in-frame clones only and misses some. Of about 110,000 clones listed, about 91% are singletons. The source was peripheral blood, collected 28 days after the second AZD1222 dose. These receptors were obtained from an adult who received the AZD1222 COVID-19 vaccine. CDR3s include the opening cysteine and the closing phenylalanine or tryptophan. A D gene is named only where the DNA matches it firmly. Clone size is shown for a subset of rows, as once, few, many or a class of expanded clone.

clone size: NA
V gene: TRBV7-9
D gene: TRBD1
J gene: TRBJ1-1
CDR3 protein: CASSYGQGLLMNTEAFF
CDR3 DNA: TGTGCCAGCAGCTACGGACAGGGACTACTAATGAACACTGAAGCTTTCTTT

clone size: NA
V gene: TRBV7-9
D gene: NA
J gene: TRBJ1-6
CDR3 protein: CASSSRVGNSPLHF
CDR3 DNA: TGTGCCAGCAGCTCCCGGGTGGGTAATTCACCCCTCCACTTT

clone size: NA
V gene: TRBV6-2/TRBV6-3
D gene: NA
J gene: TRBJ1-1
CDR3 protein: CASSRGPQGFTEAFF
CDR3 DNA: TGTGCCAGCAGCCGCGGTCCACAGGGCTTCACTGAAGCTTTCTTT

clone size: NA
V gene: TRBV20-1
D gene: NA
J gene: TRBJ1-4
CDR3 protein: CSASKGTNEKLFF
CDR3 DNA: TGCAGTGCTAGTAAGGGGACTAATGAAAAACTGTTTTTT

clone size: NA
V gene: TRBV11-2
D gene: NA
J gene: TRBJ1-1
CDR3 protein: CASSSQGNTEAFF
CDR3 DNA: TGTGCCAGCAGCTCTCAGGGGAACACTGAAGCTTTCTTT

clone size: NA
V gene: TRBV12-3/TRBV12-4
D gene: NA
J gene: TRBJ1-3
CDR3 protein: CASSRTGGNTIYF
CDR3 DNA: TGTGCCAGCAGTCGGACGGGAGGAAACACCATATATTTT

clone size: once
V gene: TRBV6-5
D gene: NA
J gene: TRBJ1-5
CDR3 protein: CASSYSLVSLNQPQHF
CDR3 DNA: TGTGCCAGCAGTTACTCGCTGGTATCCCTGAATCAGCCCCAGCATTTT

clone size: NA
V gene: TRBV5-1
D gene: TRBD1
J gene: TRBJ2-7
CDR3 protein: CASSAQTGGEQYF
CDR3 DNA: TGCGCCAGCAGCGCCCAGACAGGGGGCGAGCAGTACTTC

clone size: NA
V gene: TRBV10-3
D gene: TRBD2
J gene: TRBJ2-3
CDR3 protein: CAISGRGGTDTQYF
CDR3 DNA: TGTGCCATCAGTGGGCGGGGGGGCACAGATACGCAGTATTTT

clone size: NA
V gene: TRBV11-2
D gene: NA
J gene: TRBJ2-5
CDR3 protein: CASSPGQSGTQYF
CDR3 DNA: TGTGCCAGCAGTCCAGGTCAGTCGGGGACCCAGTACTTC

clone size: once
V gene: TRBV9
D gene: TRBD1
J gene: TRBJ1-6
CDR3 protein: CASSVGTGSNSPLHF
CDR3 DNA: TGTGCCAGCAGCGTAGGGACAGGGTCTAATTCACCCCTCCACTTT

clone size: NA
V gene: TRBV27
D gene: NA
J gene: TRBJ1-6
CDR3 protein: CASRRTEGSPLHF
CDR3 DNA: TGTGCCAGCAGGCGGACAGAGGGCTCACCCCTCCACTTT

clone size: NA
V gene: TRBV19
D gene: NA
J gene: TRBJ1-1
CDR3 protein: CASSIGAYRQGAEAFF
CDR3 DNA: TGTGCCAGTAGTATAGGGGCCTACCGACAAGGCGCTGAAGCTTTCTTT

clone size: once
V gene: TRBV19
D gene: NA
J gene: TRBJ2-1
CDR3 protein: CASSTTGTVYNEQFF
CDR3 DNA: TGTGCCAGTAGTACGACCGGGACGGTCTACAATGAGCAGTTCTTC

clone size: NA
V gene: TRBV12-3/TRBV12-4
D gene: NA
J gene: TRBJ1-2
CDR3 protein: CASSFGQTYGYTF
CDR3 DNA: TGTGCCAGCAGTTTTGGGCAGACCTATGGCTACACCTTC

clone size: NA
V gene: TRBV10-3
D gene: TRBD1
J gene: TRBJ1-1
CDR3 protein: CASRTGNTEAFF
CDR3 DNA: TGTGCCAGCCGGACAGGTAACACTGAAGCTTTCTTT

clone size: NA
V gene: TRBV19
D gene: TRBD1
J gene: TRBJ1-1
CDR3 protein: CASSTRDRLNTEAFF
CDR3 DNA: TGTGCCAGTAGTACCCGGGACAGGCTGAACACTGAAGCTTTCTTT

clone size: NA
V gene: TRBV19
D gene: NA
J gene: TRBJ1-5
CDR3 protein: CASSITRQAAVLGNQPQHF
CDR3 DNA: TGTGCCAGTAGTATAACGCGTCAGGCGGCCGTTCTAGGCAATCAGCCCCAGCATTTT

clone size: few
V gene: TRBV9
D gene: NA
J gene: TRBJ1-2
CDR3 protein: CASTRGDFDYGYTF
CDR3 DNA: TGTGCCAGCACCCGAGGGGATTTCGACTATGGCTACACCTTC

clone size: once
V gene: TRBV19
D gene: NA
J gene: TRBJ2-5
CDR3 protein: CSRQLIQETQYF
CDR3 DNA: TGTTCCCGGCAACTAATCCAAGAGACCCAGTACTTC

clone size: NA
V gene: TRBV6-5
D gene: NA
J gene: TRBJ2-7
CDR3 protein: CASVRDVGKMEQYF
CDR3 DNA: TGTGCCAGCGTCCGGGACGTGGGGAAGATGGAGCAGTACTTC

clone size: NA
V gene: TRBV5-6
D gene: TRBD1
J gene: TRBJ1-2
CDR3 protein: CASSRQGADGYTF
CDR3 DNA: TGTGCCAGCAGCAGACAGGGGGCTGACGGCTACACCTTC

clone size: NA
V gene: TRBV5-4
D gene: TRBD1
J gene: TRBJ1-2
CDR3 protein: CASSGQGAGGYTF
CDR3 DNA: TGTGCCAGCAGCGGACAGGGGGCGGGAGGCTACACCTTC

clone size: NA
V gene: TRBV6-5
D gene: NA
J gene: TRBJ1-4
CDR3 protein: CASKDSATNEKLFF
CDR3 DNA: TGTGCCAGCAAAGACAGTGCAACTAATGAAAAACTGTTTTTT

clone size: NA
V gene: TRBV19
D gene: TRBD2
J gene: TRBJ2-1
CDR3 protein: CASSTSGGAGEQFF
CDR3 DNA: TGTGCCAGTAGTACTAGCGGGGGGGCCGGTGAGCAGTTCTTC

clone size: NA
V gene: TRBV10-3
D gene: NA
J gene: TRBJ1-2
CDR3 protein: CAISEDGGPRGGYTF
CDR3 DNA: TGTGCCATCAGTGAGGATGGGGGTCCTCGAGGGGGCTACACCTTC

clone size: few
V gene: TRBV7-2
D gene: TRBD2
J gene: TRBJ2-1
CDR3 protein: CASSSRTSGGALEQFF
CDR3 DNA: TGTGCCAGCAGCTCCCGAACCAGCGGGGGGGCTCTTGAGCAGTTCTTC

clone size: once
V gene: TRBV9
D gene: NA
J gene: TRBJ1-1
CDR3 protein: CASSVQGGTEAFF
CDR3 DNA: TGTGCCAGCAGCGTACAGGGAGGAACTGAAGCTTTCTTT

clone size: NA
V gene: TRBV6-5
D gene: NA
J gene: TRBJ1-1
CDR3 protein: CASSYFGDAFF
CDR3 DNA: TGTGCCAGCAGTTACTTTGGGGATGCTTTCTTT

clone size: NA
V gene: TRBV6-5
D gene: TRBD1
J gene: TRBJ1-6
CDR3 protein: CASSYSTGIDSPLHF
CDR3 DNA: TGTGCCAGCAGTTACTCGACAGGGATCGATTCACCCCTCCACTTT

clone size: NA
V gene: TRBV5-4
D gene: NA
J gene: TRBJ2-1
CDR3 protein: CASSLSGVSSYNEQFF
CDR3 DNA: TGTGCCAGCAGCTTGAGTGGGGTCAGCTCCTACAATGAGCAGTTCTTC

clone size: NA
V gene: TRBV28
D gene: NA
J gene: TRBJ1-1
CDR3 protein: CASSFRRPTEAFF
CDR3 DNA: TGTGCCAGCAGTTTTCGTCGTCCAACTGAAGCTTTCTTT

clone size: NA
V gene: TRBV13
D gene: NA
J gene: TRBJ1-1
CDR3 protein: CASSPTTPTNTEAFF
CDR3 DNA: TGTGCCAGCAGCCCGACGACCCCAACTAACACTGAAGCTTTCTTT

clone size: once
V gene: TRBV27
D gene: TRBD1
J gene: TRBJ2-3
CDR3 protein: CASSTTGAGTDTQYF
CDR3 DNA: TGTGCCAGCAGTACCACAGGGGCTGGAACAGATACGCAGTATTTT

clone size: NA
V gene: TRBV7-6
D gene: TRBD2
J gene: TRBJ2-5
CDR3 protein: CASSLVIGGYQETQYF
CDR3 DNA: TGTGCCAGCAGCTTAGTTATCGGGGGGTACCAAGAGACCCAGTACTTC

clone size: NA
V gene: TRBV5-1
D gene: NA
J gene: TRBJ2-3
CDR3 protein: CASTGSAATDTQYF
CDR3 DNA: TGCGCCAGCACAGGTAGCGCCGCCACAGATACGCAGTATTTT